This T cell receptor beta chain emerged from a study of cytomegalovirus exposure and HLA in healthy donors. Study-level points and caveats: The authors enumerated around 150 TCR beta chains as linked to cytomegalovirus. Specificity of a few CMV-associated chains for CMV antigens was verified in vitro.

It was the roughly 120-subject validation cohort, separate from the roughly 700-subject first cohort, to which the donors belonged. Clones were sequenced by immunoSEQ multiplex PCR, and TCRdb holds only the in-frame ones, with some missing. The sample shows some 75,000 clones, approximately 96% of them seen only once. About this clone: The antigen is not known.

This CDR3 has 13 residues. V shed 2 bases and J shed 3 bases, with 6 bases lying between them. In germline, CDR1 is SGHTA, CDR2 FQGNSA. The sequence derives from a woman aged 18-29 years in good health and CMV-seronegative. This chain uses TRBV7-2 with TRBJ2-3, with unresolved D. The sequencing input was PBMCs. As DNA, the CDR3 is TGTGCCAGCAGCTTAAGCAGGACAGATACGCAGTATTTT. This gives the protein CASSLSRTDTQYF.